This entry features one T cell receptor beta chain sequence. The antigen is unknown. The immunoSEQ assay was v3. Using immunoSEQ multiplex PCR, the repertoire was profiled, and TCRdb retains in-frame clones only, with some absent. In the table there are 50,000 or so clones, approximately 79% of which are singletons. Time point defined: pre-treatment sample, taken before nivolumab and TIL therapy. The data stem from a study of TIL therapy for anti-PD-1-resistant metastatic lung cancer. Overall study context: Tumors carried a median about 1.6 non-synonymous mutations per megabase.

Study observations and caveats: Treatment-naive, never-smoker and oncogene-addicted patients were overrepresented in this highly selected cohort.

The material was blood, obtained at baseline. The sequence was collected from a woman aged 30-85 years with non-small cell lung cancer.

CDR3 DNA: TGTGCCAGCAGCGTAGGGGCAGGCCTTTCCTACGAGCAGTACTTC. The encoded protein is CASSVGAGLSYEQYF. The rearrangement joins TRBV9 to TRBJ2-7; D gene uncertain. The germline gives CDR1 SGDLS, CDR2 YYNGEE. The CDR3 sequence is 15 residues long. V lost 0 bases, J lost 1 base, and 11 bases lay in between.